The entry that follows covers one TCR beta chain sequence. The sample originates from a study of T cell changes during pregnancy in multiple sclerosis. Sequencing was performed with immunoSEQ multiplex PCR; in TCRdb, only in-frame clones are kept and a portion is missing. Here the sample spans around 40,000 clones, 90% to 95% being singletons. With V trimmed by 4 bases and J by 3 bases, 8 bases remained unmatched. This CDR3 has 16 residues. The germline V gene encodes CDR1 LGHNA and CDR2 YNFKEQ. This clonotype originated in a female donor with multiple sclerosis, enrolled in a pregnancy study. The chain couples TRBV4-2 to TRBJ2-7, with 11 bases identical to TRBD2. The specimen comprised CD4+ T cells from peripheral blood mononuclear cells, sampled in the third trimester of pregnancy. CDR3: CASSPNSGRAFYEQYF. CDR3 bases: TGTGCCAGCAGCCCTAATAGCGGGAGGGCCTTCTACGAGCAGTACTTC.